This T cell receptor beta chain stems from a study of blood T cells in healthy people across ages. The donors, aged about 6 to 100, were healthy Caucasians from Russia. CDR1 and CDR2 from the germline V gene are SGHRS and YFSETQ. V shed 4 bases and J 3 bases; nucleotides not matched to a gene: 7. The CDR3 runs to 17 residues. A J-beta primer mix and a sample-barcoded 5' primer were used in a second PCR of about 7 to 12 cycles. Researchers report that a template-switch adaptor with 12 random nucleotides tagged each cDNA molecule. TCRdb re-analysed the 5' RACE reads in MiXCR, keeping a single row per CDR3 protein. The table lists hundreds of thousands of distinct CDR3 sequences, under 65% of them singletons, with roughly 14% in the top ten.

What was sequenced was blood. The gene calls are TRBV5-1 and TRBJ2-1, with TRBD2 matching 13 bases. The sequence came from a woman older than 75 in good health. The CDR3: CASSETSGGAIYNEQFF. The CDR3 DNA reads TGCGCCAGCAGCGAAACTAGCGGGGGGGCGATCTACAATGAGCAGTTCTTC.